Listed below are T cell receptor beta chains from one sample, sequenced in a study of cytomegalovirus exposure and HLA in healthy donors. Libraries were prepared by immunoSEQ multiplex PCR; TCRdb keeps only in-frame clonotypes and omits some of them. The table records approximately 82,000 clones, approximately 95% of them present only once. The sample comprised PBMCs. Receptor source: a young woman in good health and CMV-seronegative. Each CDR3 is given with its conserved first and last residue. Fields, in order: CDR3 DNA, CDR3 protein, V gene, J gene, clone size, D gene. A D gene is named only where the DNA matches it firmly. Part of the rows lack a size; the others show once, few, many or a class for expanded clones.

CDR3 DNA: TGTGCCAGCAGCGGGACACGGAACACCGGGGAGCTGTTTTTT
CDR3 protein: CASSGTRNTGELFF
V gene: TRBV28
J gene: TRBJ2-2
clone size: -
D gene: -

CDR3 DNA: TGCGCCAGCAGCCTTACGTATCCGACAGGGGATCAGCCCCAGCATTTT
CDR3 protein: CASSLTYPTGDQPQHF
V gene: TRBV4-1
J gene: TRBJ1-5
clone size: -
D gene: TRBD1

CDR3 DNA: TGTGCCAGCAGCTTAGCGGGTGACAGAACAGGAAACACCATATATTTT
CDR3 protein: CASSLAGDRTGNTIYF
V gene: TRBV7-9
J gene: TRBJ1-3
clone size: -
D gene: -

CDR3 DNA: TGTGCCAGCAGCCGTGGACAGGGGGCGGTGGGTGAGCAGTTCTTC
CDR3 protein: CASSRGQGAVGEQFF
V gene: TRBV7-6
J gene: TRBJ2-1
clone size: -
D gene: TRBD1

CDR3 DNA: TGTGCCAGCTCCGGGGTGGGAGGAGCCAAAAACATTCAGTACTTC
CDR3 protein: CASSGVGGAKNIQYF
V gene: TRBV28
J gene: TRBJ2-4
clone size: -
D gene: -

CDR3 DNA: TGTGCCAGCAGTTTATTGTCCAGGTTTGGCACCATATATTTT
CDR3 protein: CASSLLSRFGTIYF
V gene: TRBV28
J gene: TRBJ1-3
clone size: -
D gene: -

CDR3 DNA: TGTGCCAGCAGTTACTCGAGGAGCCCCGGGCAAGAGACCCAGTACTTC
CDR3 protein: CASSYSRSPGQETQYF
V gene: TRBV6-5
J gene: TRBJ2-5
clone size: -
D gene: -

CDR3 DNA: TGCAGCGCGGGACAGTACAATGAGCAGTTCTTC
CDR3 protein: CSAGQYNEQFF
V gene: TRBV29-1
J gene: TRBJ2-1
clone size: -
D gene: TRBD1

CDR3 DNA: TGTGCCAGCTCACCCTTTCAGGGTTACGAGCAGTACTTC
CDR3 protein: CASSPFQGYEQYF
V gene: TRBV18
J gene: TRBJ2-7
clone size: -
D gene: -

CDR3 DNA: TGTGCCAGCAGTTTACTCCGGGAGCTGTTTTTT
CDR3 protein: CASSLLRELFF
V gene: TRBV28
J gene: TRBJ2-2
clone size: -
D gene: -

CDR3 DNA: TGTGCCAGCAGCCCCGGGACAGGGCCCTACGAGCAGTACTTC
CDR3 protein: CASSPGTGPYEQYF
V gene: TRBV7-9
J gene: TRBJ2-7
clone size: once
D gene: TRBD1

CDR3 DNA: TGTGCCAGCAGCCATACGGGACAGATGGAGACCCAGTACTTC
CDR3 protein: CASSHTGQMETQYF
V gene: TRBV7-2
J gene: TRBJ2-5
clone size: -
D gene: TRBD1

CDR3 DNA: TGCGCCAGCAGCCAAGCCTCCGGCGGGGGGACAGATACGCAGTATTTT
CDR3 protein: CASSQASGGGTDTQYF
V gene: TRBV4-3
J gene: TRBJ2-3
clone size: -
D gene: TRBD2

CDR3 DNA: TGTGCCAGCAGCGATTCAACTGACAGGAGCACCTTGAACACTGAAGCTTTCTTT
CDR3 protein: CASSDSTDRSTLNTEAFF
V gene: TRBV9
J gene: TRBJ1-1
clone size: -
D gene: -

CDR3 DNA: TGTGCCAGCTCACCAGGGACAGGCAATCAGCCCCAGCATTTT
CDR3 protein: CASSPGTGNQPQHF
V gene: TRBV18
J gene: TRBJ1-5
clone size: -
D gene: TRBD1

CDR3 DNA: TGTGCCAGCACTTCTACAGGGGGCGTTTACGAGCAGTACTTC
CDR3 protein: CASTSTGGVYEQYF
V gene: TRBV6-1
J gene: TRBJ2-7
clone size: -
D gene: TRBD1

CDR3 DNA: TGTGCCTGGAGGGACAGTCCGGAACAGGCCCAGCATTTT
CDR3 protein: CAWRDSPEQAQHF
V gene: TRBV30
J gene: TRBJ1-5
clone size: once
D gene: -

CDR3 DNA: TGCGCCAGCAGCTTGGAACACAACCAAGAGACCCAGTACTTC
CDR3 protein: CASSLEHNQETQYF
V gene: TRBV5-1
J gene: TRBJ2-5
clone size: -
D gene: -

CDR3 DNA: TGCGCCAGCAGCTTACAGGGGTCGGGCACTGAAGCTTTCTTT
CDR3 protein: CASSLQGSGTEAFF
V gene: TRBV5-1
J gene: TRBJ1-1
clone size: -
D gene: TRBD1

CDR3 DNA: TGTGCCAGCTCGAGGACAGGGTCCTACGAGCAGTACTTC
CDR3 protein: CASSRTGSYEQYF
V gene: TRBV6-5
J gene: TRBJ2-7
clone size: -
D gene: TRBD1

CDR3 DNA: TGTGCCAGTGGGAATAACGGGGGCTCTGGAAACACCATATATTTT
CDR3 protein: CASGNNGGSGNTIYF
V gene: TRBV6-1
J gene: TRBJ1-3
clone size: -
D gene: -

CDR3 DNA: TGTGCCAGCAGGGTCGGGCGGGAGGTTACCGGGGAGCTGTTTTTT
CDR3 protein: CASRVGREVTGELFF
V gene: TRBV2
J gene: TRBJ2-2
clone size: -
D gene: TRBD2

CDR3 DNA: TGTGCCAGCAGCTTGGTCCAGGGGATATTAGAAGAGACCCAGTACTTC
CDR3 protein: CASSLVQGILEETQYF
V gene: TRBV7-2
J gene: TRBJ2-5
clone size: -
D gene: -

CDR3 DNA: TGTGCCAGTAGTAGTACAGGGCATTCCCTATCTGGAAACACCATATATTTT
CDR3 protein: CASSSTGHSLSGNTIYF
V gene: TRBV19
J gene: TRBJ1-3
clone size: -
D gene: -

CDR3 DNA: TGTGCCAGTAGCCCGGACAGGGGCTCCTATGGCTACACCTTC
CDR3 protein: CASSPDRGSYGYTF
V gene: TRBV19
J gene: TRBJ1-2
clone size: -
D gene: TRBD1

CDR3 DNA: TGCGCCAGCAGCTTTATCGCGAGCCCAGATACGCAGTATTTT
CDR3 protein: CASSFIASPDTQYF
V gene: TRBV5-1
J gene: TRBJ2-3
clone size: -
D gene: -

CDR3 DNA: TGTGCCAGCTCACCCCCTAGCCGGGACAGATCATCTGGCTACACCTTC
CDR3 protein: CASSPPSRDRSSGYTF
V gene: TRBV18
J gene: TRBJ1-2
clone size: -
D gene: TRBD1

CDR3 DNA: TGTGCCAGCGGGAGCGCTAGCGGGTCCTATGAGCAGTTCTTC
CDR3 protein: CASGSASGSYEQFF
V gene: TRBV27
J gene: TRBJ2-1
clone size: -
D gene: TRBD2